Shown below are 18 T cell receptor beta chains from a single sample sequenced in a study of cytomegalovirus exposure and HLA in healthy donors. This PCR relied on a set of 60 Vbeta primers and 13 Jbeta primers. Clones were sequenced by immunoSEQ multiplex PCR, and TCRdb holds only the in-frame ones, with some missing. In the table there are under 150,000 clones, around 82% of which are singletons. Specimen: PBMCs. The origin of the receptors is a woman between 40 and 50 years old in good health and CMV-seropositive.

There are a few counts of this clone. V gene TRBV7-9 combines with J gene TRBJ2-5; 9 nucleotides align to TRBD1. CDR3 length equals 14 residues. In germline, CDR1 is SEHNR, CDR2 FQNEAQ (reference sequence). Losses at the gene ends were 6 bases for V and 4 bases for J; bases not matched to a gene: 6. Written as DNA, the CDR3 is TGTGCCAGCAGTCGAGAACAGGGGGCAGAGACCCAGTACTTC. This encodes CASSREQGAETQYF.

The chain combines TRBV5-1 with TRBJ2-7; TRBD2 aligns across 13 bases. The V gene's germline CDR1 is SGHRS and CDR2 YFSETQ. The CDR3 is made up of 15 amino acids. V shed 4 bases, J shed 7 bases, and the junction held 8 bases outside the gene matches. CDR3 region: CASSPGLAGVQEQYF. The CDR3 bases are TGCGCCAGCAGCCCCGGACTAGCGGGAGTTCAAGAGCAGTACTTC.

This chain uses TRBV19 with TRBJ2-3; tentative D call: TRBD2 (5 bases). Germline V gives CDR1 LNHDA, CDR2 SQIVND (reference sequence). The V and J ends lost 8 bases and 4 bases respectively, with 16 bases between them. This CDR3 has 14 residues. The CDR3 protein is CASQPGLTADTQYF. CDR3 in DNA: TGTGCCAGTCAACCCGGACTGACCGCAGATACGCAGTATTTT.

The chain recombines TRBV10-3 with TRBJ2-1, with 11 nucleotides matching TRBD2. Germline V gene sequence: CDR1 ENHRY, CDR2 SYGVKD. This CDR3 spans 15 amino acids. Losses at the gene ends were 2 bases for V and 8 bases for J; bases not matched to a gene: 5. The DNA of the CDR3 is TGTGCCATCAGTGAGGCTAGCGGGAGGTTTTATGAGCAGTTCTTC. It encodes CAISEASGRFYEQFF.

J is TRBJ2-3 and V is TRBV11-3; 9 nucleotides line up with TRBD2. The ends lost 1 base at V and 2 bases at J; junction bases unmatched: 4. The CDR3 sequence is 16 residues long. Germline V gene lookup returns CDR1 SGHNT and CDR2 YENEEA. This CDR3 is CASSLGLAALTDTQYF. The CDR3 nucleotides read TGTGCCAGCAGCTTAGGACTAGCGGCTCTCACAGATACGCAGTATTTT. Combining the CDR3 with reference TRBV11-3 and TRBJ2-3 gives the whole variable domain EAGVVQSPRYKIIEKKQPVAFWCNPISGHNTLYWYLQNLGQGPELLIRYENEEAVDDSQLPKDRFSAERLKGVDSTLKIQPAELGDSAVYLCASSLGLAALTDTQYFGPGTRLTVL.

This clone was seen just once. The chain couples TRBV18 to TRBJ1-4, with D possibly TRBD1 on 6 matching bases. Germline V gene sequence: CDR1 KGHSH, CDR2 LQKENI. The V and J ends lost 4 bases and 2 bases respectively, with 14 bases between them. The CDR3 extends over 16 amino acids. The CDR3 DNA follows: TGTGCCAGCTCACTCTACAGGGAGAGGACTAATGAAAAACTGTTTTTT. Translating gives CASSLYRERTNEKLFF. Filled out from reference TRBV18 and TRBJ1-4, the complete variable domain reads NAGVMQNPRHLVRRRGQEARLRCSPMKGHSHVYWYRQLPEEGLKFMVYLQKENIIDESGMPKERFSAEFPKEGPSILRIQQVVRGDSAAYFCASSLYRERTNEKLFFGSGTQLSVL.

CDR3 in DNA: TGTGCCGCGGGGAGCGGGAGCACAGATACGCAGTATTTT. It specifies CAAGSGSTDTQYF. The V call is TRBV19, the J call TRBJ2-3, with D perhaps TRBD2 (6 bases). The ends were cut back, 11 bases at V and 0 bases at J, with 12 bases in the middle. Germline assignment: CDR1 LNHDA and CDR2 SQIVND (reference sequence). This CDR3 has 13 residues.

This clone showed up just a few times. The chain carries TRBV5-1 and TRBJ2-7, with TRBD1 matching over 7 bases. The CDR3 covers 17 residues. Per the germline V gene, CDR1 is SGHRS and CDR2 is YFSETQ. V was clipped by 0 bases and J by 0 bases; unmatched bases: 9. CDR3 protein: CASSLVGGGQHSYEQYF. CDR3 sequence (DNA): TGCGCCAGCAGCTTGGTTGGTGGGGGACAGCACTCCTACGAGCAGTACTTC.

This chain uses TRBV4-2 with TRBJ2-3; weak D call: TRBD2 (5 bases). This CDR3 has 12 residues. Looked up from germline, CDR1 is LGHNA and CDR2 is YNFKEQ. Trimming took 4 bases from V and 6 from J, leaving 8 bases between them. The CDR3 region is CASSLEEDTQYF. CDR3 nucleotides: TGTGCCAGCAGCCTGGAGGAGGATACGCAGTATTTT.

The V gene is TRBV2, the J gene TRBJ2-5, with TRBD2 matching over 7 bases. Matching the DNA end better, TRBJ2-7 makes the J call doubtful. The CDR3 covers 15 residues. Germline V CDR1 and CDR2: SNHLY, FYNNEI. Here the CDR3 DNA reads TGTGCCAGCAGCGCCGTGGGCGCGGGAGTTCGCGAGCAGTACTTC. Translating it yields CASSAVGAGVREQYF.

This clone has a single count. The rearrangement joins TRBV27 to TRBJ1-2; 9 bases match TRBD1. The CDR3 spans 14 residues. The trim removed 8 bases at V and 7 bases at J, leaving 11 bases unmatched. CDR1 is MNHEY and CDR2 is SMNVEV in the germline V gene (reference sequence). The CDR3 loop is CASSSTGGEGGYTF. In DNA form, the CDR3 reads TGTGCCAGCTCATCTACAGGGGGCGAGGGTGGCTACACCTTC.

The J gene is TRBJ2-2, the V gene TRBV15, with a tentative D call TRBD2 (6 bases). The V end was cut by 3 bases, the J end by 4 bases, with 15 bases between. This CDR3 has 16 amino acids. Germline-derived CDR1 and CDR2 are LNHNV and YYDKDF (reference sequence). DNA for the CDR3: TGTGCCACCAGCAGGCTAGCGCCTATTTCCACCGGGGAGCTGTTTTTT. Translating it yields CATSRLAPISTGELFF.

V usage is TRBV5-4 and J usage is TRBJ2-2; 8 positions agree with TRBD2. Germline V gene lookup returns CDR1 SGHNT and CDR2 YYREEE (reference sequence). J lost 3 bases, V lost 5 bases, and 6 bases had no gene match. The CDR3 runs 15 residues. CDR3 protein: CASSFSGTYTGELFF. In DNA, the CDR3 is TGTGCCAGCAGTTTTAGCGGGACATACACCGGGGAGCTGTTTTTT.

This clone was observed a few times. The rearrangement joins TRBV7-2 to TRBJ2-7; D is possibly TRBD1 (6 bases). Trimming shortened V by 1 base and J by 4 bases, and 14 bases separated the two germline ends. Germline loops: CDR1 SGHTA, CDR2 FQGNSA. The CDR3 sequence is 15 residues long. The CDR3 region has the DNA TGTGCCAGCAGCTTAGTATTCACAGGGAAGTACGAGCAGTACTTC. Protein sequence: CASSLVFTGKYEQYF.

The rearrangement uses TRBV6-6 and TRBJ1-5; 10 bases agree with TRBD1. Per germline, CDR1 MNHNY and CDR2 SVGAGI (reference sequence). V lost 5 bases to trimming and J lost 6 bases; unmatched junction nucleotides: 10. CDR3 size: 16 residues. CDR3 amino acids: CASSQRRQGASQPQHF. DNA for the CDR3: TGTGCCAGCAGTCAAAGGAGACAGGGGGCATCTCAGCCCCAGCATTTT.

J is TRBJ2-7 and V is TRBV7-2, with 8 bases that match TRBD2. Trimming at V came to 5 bases and at J to 2 bases, leaving 14 bases not matched to a gene. There are 17 residues in the CDR3. CDR1 is SGHTA and CDR2 is FQGNSA in the germline V gene. The DNA of the CDR3 is TGTGCCAGCAGCCGCCGCCGTGACAGCGGGAGCCCCTACGAGCAGTACTTC. Translated, it gives CASSRRRDSGSPYEQYF.

V gene TRBV5-3 combines with J gene TRBJ1-1, with D unresolved. TRBV5-3 is an ORF for which the function is uncertain. The CDR3 totals 17 residues. The V gene lost 3 bases and the J gene lost 0 bases, with 18 bases spanning the gap. This CDR3 is CARSSEQCGEMNTEAFF. CDR3 bases: TGTGCCAGAAGCTCGGAACAGTGTGGGGAGATGAACACTGAAGCTTTCTTT.

The V gene is TRBV6-5, the J gene TRBJ2-5, with 12 bases matching TRBD2. J was trimmed by 5 bases and V by 6 bases; bases with no gene match: 7. This CDR3 is built from 15 residues. The germline V gene has CDR1 MNHEY and CDR2 SVGAGI. The CDR3 region is CASSQGLAGWETQYF. The CDR3 DNA sequence: TGTGCCAGCAGCCAAGGACTAGCGGGATGGGAGACCCAGTACTTC.